What follows describes a single T cell receptor beta chain. The antigen remains undetermined. Here immunoSEQ multiplex PCR was the method, and the copy in TCRdb shows in-frame clones only, minus some. The sample shows 20,000 to 25,000 clones, 90% of them seen only once. This record belongs to a study of PD-1 blockade in classical Hodgkin lymphoma. Germline V gene data show CDR1 as LNHDA and CDR2 as SQIVND (reference sequence). There are 16 residues in the CDR3. Trimming removed 5 bases at V and 7 bases at J, with 21 bases between. Described time point: newly diagnosed, previously untreated cHL patient sample. Purification of CD4+ T cells from thawed PBMCs was performed via magnetic negative selection. It was PBMCs in newly diagnosed, untreated classical Hodgkin lymphoma that served as comparison. General study findings and limits: Repertoires differed for reasons still undefined, possibly disease activity or prior therapy.

The genes are TRBV19 and TRBJ2-1; D might be TRBD2 (6 bases). Sequenced material: CD4+ T cells from blood. The TCR was taken from a human donor with classical Hodgkin lymphoma. CDR3 region: CASSVLALRRANEQFF. The DNA of the CDR3 is TGTGCCAGTAGTGTATTAGCGCTAAGGAGGGCGAATGAGCAGTTCTTC.